The clone carrying this T cell receptor (beta chain) was observed a handful of times. What it binds is unknown. The source of the sample is a study of OX40 agonist ivuxolimab in advanced cancers. At the level of the study: Enrolled patients in dose escalation had cancers that were hepatocellular carcinoma, melanoma, renal cell or head and neck cancer.

Blood samples were obtained at baseline, cycle 4 day 1, and cycle 7 day 1. Using immunoSEQ multiplex PCR, the repertoire was profiled, and TCRdb retains in-frame clones only, with some absent. The repertoire includes 60,000 to 70,000 clones, roughly 87% of them detected once, and around 2.9% sits in the top ten. The CDR3 length is 12 residues. Germline V gene sequence: CDR1 MGHDK, CDR2 SYGVNS. Trimming shortened V by 3 bases and J by 5 bases, and 6 bases separated the two germline ends. Regarding the study as a whole: Among T cells, CD8+ cells averaged more expanded clones than CD4+ cells.

This chain connects TRBV25-1 to TRBJ2-3; D ambiguous. This receptor was obtained from an adult with an advanced solid tumor such as melanoma, head and neck, liver or kidney cancer. This specimen was CD4+ or CD8+ T cells sorted from blood, taken in a trial of the OX40 agonist ivuxolimab. The chain's CDR3 is CASSEAGDTQYF. The DNA for the CDR3 is TGTGCCAGCAGTGAGGCCGGAGATACGCAGTATTTT.